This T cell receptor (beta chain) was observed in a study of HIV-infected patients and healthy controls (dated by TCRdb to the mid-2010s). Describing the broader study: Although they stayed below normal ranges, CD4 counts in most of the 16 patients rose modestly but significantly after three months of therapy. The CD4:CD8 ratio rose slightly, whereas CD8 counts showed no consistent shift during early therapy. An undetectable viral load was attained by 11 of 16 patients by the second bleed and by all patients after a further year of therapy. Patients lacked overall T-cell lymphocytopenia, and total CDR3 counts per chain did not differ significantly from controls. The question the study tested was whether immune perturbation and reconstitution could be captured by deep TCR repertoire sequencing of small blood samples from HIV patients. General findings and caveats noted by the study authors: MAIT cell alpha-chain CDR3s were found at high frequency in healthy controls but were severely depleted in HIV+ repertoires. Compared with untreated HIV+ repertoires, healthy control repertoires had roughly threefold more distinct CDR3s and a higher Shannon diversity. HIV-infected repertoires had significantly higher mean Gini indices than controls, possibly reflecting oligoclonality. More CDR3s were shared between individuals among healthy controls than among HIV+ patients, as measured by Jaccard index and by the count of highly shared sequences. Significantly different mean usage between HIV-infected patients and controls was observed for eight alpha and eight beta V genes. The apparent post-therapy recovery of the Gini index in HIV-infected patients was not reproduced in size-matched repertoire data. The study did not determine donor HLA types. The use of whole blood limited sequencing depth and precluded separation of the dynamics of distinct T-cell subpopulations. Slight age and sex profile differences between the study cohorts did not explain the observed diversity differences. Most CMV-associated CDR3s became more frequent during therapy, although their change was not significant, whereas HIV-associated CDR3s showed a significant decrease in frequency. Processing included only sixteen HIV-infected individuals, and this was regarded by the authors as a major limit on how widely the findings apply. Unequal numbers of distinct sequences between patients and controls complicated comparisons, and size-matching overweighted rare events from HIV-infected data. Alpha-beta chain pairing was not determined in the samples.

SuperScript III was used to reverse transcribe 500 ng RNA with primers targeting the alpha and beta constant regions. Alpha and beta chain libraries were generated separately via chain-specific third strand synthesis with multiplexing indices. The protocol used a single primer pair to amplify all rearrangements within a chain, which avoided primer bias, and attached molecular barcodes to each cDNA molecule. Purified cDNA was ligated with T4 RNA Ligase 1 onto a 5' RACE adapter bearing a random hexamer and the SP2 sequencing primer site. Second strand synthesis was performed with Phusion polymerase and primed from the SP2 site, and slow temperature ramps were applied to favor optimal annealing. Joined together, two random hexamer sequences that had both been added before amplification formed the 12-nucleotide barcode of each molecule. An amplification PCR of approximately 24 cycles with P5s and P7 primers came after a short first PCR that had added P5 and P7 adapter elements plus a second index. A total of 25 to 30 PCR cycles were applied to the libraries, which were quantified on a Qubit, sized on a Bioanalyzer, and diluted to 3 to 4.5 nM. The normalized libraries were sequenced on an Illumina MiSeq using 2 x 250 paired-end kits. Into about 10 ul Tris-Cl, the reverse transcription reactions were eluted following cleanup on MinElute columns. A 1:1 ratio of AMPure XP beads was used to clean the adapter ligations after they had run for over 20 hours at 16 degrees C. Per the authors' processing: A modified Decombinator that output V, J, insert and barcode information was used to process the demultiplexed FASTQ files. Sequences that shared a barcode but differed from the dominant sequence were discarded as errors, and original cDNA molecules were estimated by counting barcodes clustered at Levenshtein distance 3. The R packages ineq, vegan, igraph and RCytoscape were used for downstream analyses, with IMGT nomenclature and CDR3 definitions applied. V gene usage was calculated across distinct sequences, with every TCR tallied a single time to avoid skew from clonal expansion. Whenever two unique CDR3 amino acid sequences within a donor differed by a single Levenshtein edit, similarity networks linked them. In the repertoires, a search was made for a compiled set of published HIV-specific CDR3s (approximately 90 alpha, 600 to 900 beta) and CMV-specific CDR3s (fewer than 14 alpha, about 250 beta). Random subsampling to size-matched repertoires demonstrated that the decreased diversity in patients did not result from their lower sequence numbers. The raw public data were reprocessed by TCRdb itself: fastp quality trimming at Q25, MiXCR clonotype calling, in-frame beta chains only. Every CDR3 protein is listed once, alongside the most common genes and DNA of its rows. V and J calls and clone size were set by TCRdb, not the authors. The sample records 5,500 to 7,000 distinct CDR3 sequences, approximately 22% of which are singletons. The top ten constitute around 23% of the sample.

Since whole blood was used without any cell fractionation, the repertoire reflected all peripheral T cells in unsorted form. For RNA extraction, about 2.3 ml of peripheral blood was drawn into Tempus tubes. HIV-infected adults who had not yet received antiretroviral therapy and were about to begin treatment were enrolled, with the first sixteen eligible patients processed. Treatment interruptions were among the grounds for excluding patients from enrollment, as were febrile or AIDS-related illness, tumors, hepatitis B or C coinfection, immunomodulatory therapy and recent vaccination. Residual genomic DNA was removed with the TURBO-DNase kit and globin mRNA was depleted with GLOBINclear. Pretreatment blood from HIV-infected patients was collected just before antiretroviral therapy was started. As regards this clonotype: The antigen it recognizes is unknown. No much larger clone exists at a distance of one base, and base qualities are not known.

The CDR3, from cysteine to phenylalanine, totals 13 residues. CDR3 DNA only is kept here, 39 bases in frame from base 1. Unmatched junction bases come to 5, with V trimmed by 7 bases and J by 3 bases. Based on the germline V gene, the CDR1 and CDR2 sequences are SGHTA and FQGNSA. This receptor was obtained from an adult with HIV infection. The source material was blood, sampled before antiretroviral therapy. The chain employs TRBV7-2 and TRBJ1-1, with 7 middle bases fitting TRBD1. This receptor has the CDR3 CASTEGTDTEAFF. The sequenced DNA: TGTGCCAGCACCGAAGGGACAGACACTGAAGCTTTCTTT.